The rows below give T cell receptor beta chains drawn from one sample of a study of CD8+CD57+ T cells in acquired aplastic anemia. TCRdb passed the reads through MiXCR, listing each CDR3 protein once. Of some 150,000 distinct CDR3 sequences listed, roughly 54% are singletons. Sequencing used sorted CD4+, CD8+, or CD8+CD57+ T cells (not recorded which) from PBMCs. These receptors all stem from a human donor with aplastic anemia. CDR3s leave out the opening cysteine and the closing phenylalanine or tryptophan. Each record gives: CDR3 length, V gene, D gene, CDR3 protein. The D gene is left open where the match is weak.

13	TRBV19	.	ASSIRGGLGYGYT
12	TRBV25-1	.	ATHPGQGGHGYT
11	TRBV29-1	.	SLPGTKDEKLF
14	TRBV25-1	TRBD1	ASSGVRDRGSYEQY
13	TRBV20-1	.	SAAEEGRGGNTIY
13	TRBV5-8	.	ASSLEWGVDQPQH
17	TRBV27	TRBD2	ASSFTYSRGAHLRETQY
11	TRBV5-4	.	ASRIKGTYEQY
12	TRBV6-5	.	ASSLLQTNSPLH
11	TRBV25-1	.	ASKEDSPYGYT
12	TRBV10-3	TRBD1	AIREDRGHNEQL
11	TRBV7-9	.	ASTEQANTEAF
14	TRBV4-2	.	ASSQDGRGGGYGYT
12	TRBV19	.	ASSIGGATGELF
13	TRBV20-1	TRBD2	SARLAGASYNEQF
9	TRBV10-3	.	AISPNYEQY
14	TRBV10-3	TRBD2	AIRGLAGVGTGELF
13	TRBV7-3	.	ASSLWTQNTGELF
12	TRBV15	.	ATTGSSSGNTIY
11	TRBV29-1	TRBD1	SVDRGQGYEQY
13	TRBV11-1	TRBD1	ASSEGASVGDTQY
18	TRBV4-1	.	ACSQEGPAVQGMMPYEQY
12	TRBV7-9	TRBD1	ASSPGTGADDQY
14	TRBV20-1	TRBD2	SARDPGLAGVETQY
11	TRBV20-1	.	SASPGRGSPLH
11	TRBV20-1	TRBD2	SARETSFDEQY
15	TRBV10-3	.	AISESTPRGYNSPLH
13	TRBV6-4	.	ASSEEGGGLETQY
14	TRBV4-3	TRBD1	ASSPTRTGINQPQH
9	TRBV5-1	.	ASAYRDEQY
12	TRBV5-4	.	ASRPPTGANVLT
13	TRBV7-8	.	ASSPVEGVNTEAF
13	TRBV2	.	ASSSHRGTTYEQY
16	TRBV2	.	ASIQLIGGGGRVNEQF
11	TRBV19	.	ASSRQEVSPLH
14	TRBV29-1	.	SDDRAGGREDTEAF
9	TRBV20-1	.	SARSTDTQY
12	TRBV10-2	.	ASSENLAPYEQY
10	TRBV7-9	.	AIGAFTYEQY
13	TRBV15	TRBD1	ATSRSTGGDSPLH
12	TRBV20-1	TRBD1	SARGTGDIYEQY
10	TRBV19	.	ASSGARQPQH
13	TRBV2	TRBD2	ASSGTSGTYNEQF
12	TRBV10-2	.	ASSLPVPGYEQY
14	TRBV19	.	ASSGRRDTMNTEAF
12	TRBV10-2	TRBD1	ASSYRGEDSPLH
11	TRBV5-1	TRBD1	ASSLIGGTGWY
12	TRBV19	.	ASSSDPTSTAQY